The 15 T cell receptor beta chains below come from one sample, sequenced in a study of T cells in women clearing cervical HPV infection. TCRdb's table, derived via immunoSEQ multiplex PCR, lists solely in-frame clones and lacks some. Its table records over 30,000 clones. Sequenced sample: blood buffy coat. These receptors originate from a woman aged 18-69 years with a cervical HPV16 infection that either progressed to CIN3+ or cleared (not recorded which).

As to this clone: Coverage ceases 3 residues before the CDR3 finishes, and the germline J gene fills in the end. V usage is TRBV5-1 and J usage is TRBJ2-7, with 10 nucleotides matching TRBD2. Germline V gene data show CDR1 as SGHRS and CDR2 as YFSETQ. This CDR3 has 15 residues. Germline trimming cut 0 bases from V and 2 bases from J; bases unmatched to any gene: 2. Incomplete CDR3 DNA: TGCGCCAGCAGCTTGGTACTAGCGGGAACCTACGAG. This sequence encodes CASSLVLAGTYE. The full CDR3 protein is CASSLVLAGTYEQYF.

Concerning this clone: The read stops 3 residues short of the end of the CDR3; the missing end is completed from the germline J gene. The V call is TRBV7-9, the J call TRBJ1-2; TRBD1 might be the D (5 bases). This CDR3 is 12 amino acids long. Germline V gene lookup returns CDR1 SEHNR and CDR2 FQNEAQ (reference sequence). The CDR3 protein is CASSFSGDDYTF. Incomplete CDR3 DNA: TGTGCCAGCAGCTTTTCGGGGGACGAC. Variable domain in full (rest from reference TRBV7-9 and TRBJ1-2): DTGVSQNPRHKITKRGQNVTFRCDPISEHNRLYWYRQTLGQGPEFLTYFQNEAQLEKSRLLSDRFSAERPKGSFSTLEIQRTEQGDSAMYLCASSFSGDDYTFGSGTRLTVV.

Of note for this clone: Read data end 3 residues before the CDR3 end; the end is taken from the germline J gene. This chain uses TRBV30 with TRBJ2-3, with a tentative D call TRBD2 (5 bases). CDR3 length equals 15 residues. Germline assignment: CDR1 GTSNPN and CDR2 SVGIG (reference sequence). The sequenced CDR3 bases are TGTGCCTGGAGTACGGGGAGACGGTCTAATCAGCCG. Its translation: CAWSTGRRSNQP. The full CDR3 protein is CAWSTGRRSNQPQYF.

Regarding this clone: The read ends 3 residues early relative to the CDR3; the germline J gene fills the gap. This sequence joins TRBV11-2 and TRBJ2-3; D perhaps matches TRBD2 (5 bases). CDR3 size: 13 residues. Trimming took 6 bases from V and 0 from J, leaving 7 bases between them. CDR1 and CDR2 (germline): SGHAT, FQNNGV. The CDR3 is CASRDSSTDTQYF. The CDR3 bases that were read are TGTGCCAGCAGGGACTCTAGCACAGATACG.

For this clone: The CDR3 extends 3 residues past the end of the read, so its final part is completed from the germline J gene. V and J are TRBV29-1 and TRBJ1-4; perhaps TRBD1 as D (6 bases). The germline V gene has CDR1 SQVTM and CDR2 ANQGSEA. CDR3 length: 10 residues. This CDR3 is CSAYRAILFF. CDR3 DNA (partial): TGCAGCGCTTACAGGGCGATA.

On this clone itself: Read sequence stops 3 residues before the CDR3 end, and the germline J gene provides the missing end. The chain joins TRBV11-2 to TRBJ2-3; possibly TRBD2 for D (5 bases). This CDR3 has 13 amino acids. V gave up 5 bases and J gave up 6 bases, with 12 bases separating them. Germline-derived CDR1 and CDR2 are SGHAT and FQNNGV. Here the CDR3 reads CASSPTAADTQYF. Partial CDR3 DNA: TGTGCCAGCAGCCCAACAGCGGCGGATACG.

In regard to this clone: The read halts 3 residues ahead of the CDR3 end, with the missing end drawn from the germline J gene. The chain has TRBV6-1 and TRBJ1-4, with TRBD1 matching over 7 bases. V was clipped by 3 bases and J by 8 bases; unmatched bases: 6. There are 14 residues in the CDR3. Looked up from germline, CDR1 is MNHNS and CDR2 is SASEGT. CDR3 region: CASSEITGEEKLFF. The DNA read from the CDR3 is TGTGCCAGCAGTGAGATAACAGGGGAGGAAAAA.

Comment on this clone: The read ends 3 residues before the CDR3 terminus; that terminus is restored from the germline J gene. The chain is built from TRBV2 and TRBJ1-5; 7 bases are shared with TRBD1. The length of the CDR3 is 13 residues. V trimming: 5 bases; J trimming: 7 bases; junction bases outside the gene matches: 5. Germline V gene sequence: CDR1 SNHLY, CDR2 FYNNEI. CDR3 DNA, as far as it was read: TGTGCCAGCAGTAGTAGACAGGGCCAGCCC. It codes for CASSSRQGQP. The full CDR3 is CASSSRQGQPQHF.

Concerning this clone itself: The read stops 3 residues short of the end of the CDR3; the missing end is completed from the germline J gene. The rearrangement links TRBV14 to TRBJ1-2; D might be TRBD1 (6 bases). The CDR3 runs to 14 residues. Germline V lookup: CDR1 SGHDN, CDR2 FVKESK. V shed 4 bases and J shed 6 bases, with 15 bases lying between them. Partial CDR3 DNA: TGTGCCAGCAGCCCGAGGGGGGGGCGAGATGGC. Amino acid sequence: CASSPRGGRDG. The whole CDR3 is CASSPRGGRDGYTF.

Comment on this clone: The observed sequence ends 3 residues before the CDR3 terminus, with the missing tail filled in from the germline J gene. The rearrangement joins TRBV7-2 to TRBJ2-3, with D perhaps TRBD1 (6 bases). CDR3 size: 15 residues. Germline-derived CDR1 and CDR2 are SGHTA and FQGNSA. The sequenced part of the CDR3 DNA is TGTGCCAGCAGCTTACATGTCAGGGGTAATCAGCCG. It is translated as CASSLHVRGNQP. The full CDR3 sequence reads CASSLHVRGNQPQYF.

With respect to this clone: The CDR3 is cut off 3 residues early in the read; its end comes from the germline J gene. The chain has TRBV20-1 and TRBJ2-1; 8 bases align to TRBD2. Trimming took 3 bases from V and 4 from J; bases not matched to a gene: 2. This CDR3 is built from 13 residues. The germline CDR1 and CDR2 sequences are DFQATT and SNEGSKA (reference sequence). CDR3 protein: CSASLAGYNEQFF. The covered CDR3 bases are TGCAGTGCTAGTTTAGCGGGGTACAATGAG.

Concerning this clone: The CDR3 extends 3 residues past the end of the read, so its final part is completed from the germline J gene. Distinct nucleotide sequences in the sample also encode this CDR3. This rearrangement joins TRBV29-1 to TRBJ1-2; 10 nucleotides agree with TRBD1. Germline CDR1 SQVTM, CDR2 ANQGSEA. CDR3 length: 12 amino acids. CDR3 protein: CSVGDRGYGYTF. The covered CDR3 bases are TGCAGCGTGGGGGACAGGGGCTACGGC.

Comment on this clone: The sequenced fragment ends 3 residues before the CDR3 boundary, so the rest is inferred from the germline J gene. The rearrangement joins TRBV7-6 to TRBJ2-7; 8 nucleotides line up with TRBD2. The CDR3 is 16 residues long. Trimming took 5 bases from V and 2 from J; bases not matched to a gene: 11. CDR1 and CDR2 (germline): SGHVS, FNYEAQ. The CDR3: CASSPGGGRGPYEQYF. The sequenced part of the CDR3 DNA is TGTGCCAGCAGCCCCGGGGGGGGCCGAGGGCCCTACGAG.

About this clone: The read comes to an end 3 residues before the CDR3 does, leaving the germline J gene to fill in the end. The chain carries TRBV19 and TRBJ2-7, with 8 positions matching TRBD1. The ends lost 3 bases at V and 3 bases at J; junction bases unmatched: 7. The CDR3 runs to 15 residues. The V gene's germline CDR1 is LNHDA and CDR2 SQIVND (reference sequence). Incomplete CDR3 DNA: TGTGCCAGTAGTATGGGCAGGGGGCTGGGCTACGAG. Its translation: CASSMGRGLGYE. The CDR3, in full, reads CASSMGRGLGYEQYF.

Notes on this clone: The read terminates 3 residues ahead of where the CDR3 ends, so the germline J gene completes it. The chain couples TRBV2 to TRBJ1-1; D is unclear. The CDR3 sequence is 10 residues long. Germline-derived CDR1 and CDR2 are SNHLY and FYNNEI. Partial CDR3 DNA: TGTGCCAGCATCGTGGCCGGG. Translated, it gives CASIVAG. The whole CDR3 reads CASIVAGAFF.